The clone carrying this TCR beta chain has only a few counts. Its specificity is not known. This record belongs to a study of monozygotic twins with cystic fibrosis. General observations from the study: Shared CDR3 numbers were not associated with age, concordance or severity. Nucleotide-identical clonotype sharing was significantly higher within monozygotic CF twin pairs than between unrelated CF individuals. Clonality was generally low (median approximately 0.0095), higher in the most severe patients.

The assay was immunoSEQ multiplex PCR, and TCRdb's table has in-frame clones only and misses some. The sample has tens of thousands of clones, about 90% seen once. From germline, CDR1 is SEHNR and CDR2 FQNEAQ (reference sequence). The germline V and J ends were trimmed by 5 bases and 5 bases, with 7 bases remaining between them. CDR3 size: 12 residues. The chain uses TRBV7-9 and TRBJ1-5, with D unresolved. The material sequenced was blood. The sequence derives from a boy younger than 10 with cystic fibrosis. The CDR3: CASSPIDQPQHF. The CDR3 bases are TGTGCCAGCAGCCCGATCGATCAGCCCCAGCATTTT. Filled out from reference TRBV7-9 and TRBJ1-5, the complete variable domain reads DTGVSQNPRHKITKRGQNVTFRCDPISEHNRLYWYRQTLGQGPEFLTYFQNEAQLEKSRLLSDRFSAERPKGSFSTLEIQRTEQGDSAMYLCASSPIDQPQHFGDGTRLSIL.